The rows below give T cell receptor beta chains drawn from one sample of a study of vaccination and CD4 T cells after COVID-19. From the PCR reads, TCRdb called clonotypes with MiXCR, one entry per CDR3 protein. This table has about 22,000 distinct CDR3 sequences, 35% to 45% appearing once. No antigens are known for them. The sample was CD4+ T cells from blood, cultured in vitro, taken about 7 months after SARS-CoV-2 vaccination. The source is a human donor who had recovered from COVID-19. CDR3s include the opening cysteine and the closing phenylalanine or tryptophan. Clone size is not always given. Where it is, it says once, few, many or a class for expanded clones.

V	size	CDR3
TRBV10-2	-	CASSEGDPGTQYF
TRBV20-1	-	CSASRGVSGANVLTF
TRBV20-1	-	CSARRLDTQYF
TRBV7-9	few	CASSRRPYGGTHNEQFF
TRBV6-2/TRBV6-3	few	CASTTQGGTSGTF
TRBV6-5	-	CASSYWSGSPTYEQYF
TRBV20-1	few	CSARGTSGRLTYEQYF
TRBV2	-	CASSPQRGGQLLLETQYF
TRBV7-9	few	CASGLAGAGQGEQYF
TRBV6-1	medium-sized	CASSDIQGSYNSPLHF
TRBV5-4	-	CASSPGWGDNSPLHF
TRBV10-3	-	CAISPSTGEYEQYF
TRBV7-3	-	CASSYLGAGATDTQYF
TRBV18	few	CASSPPLRVEQYF
TRBV7-2	-	CASSFRMGEQFF
TRBV7-3	few	CASSEGNQPQHF
TRBV20-1	medium-sized	CSARDRGLSADTQYF
TRBV20-1	-	CSARDRRGGTDTQYF
TRBV27	few	CASSPTGAGNTEAFF
TRBV7-9	-	CASSLGMSSGVYEQYF
TRBV20-1	-	CSARTGGWDTEAFF
TRBV27	-	CASSLGGNSPLHF
TRBV20-1	few	CSAGQGAEWETQYF
TRBV20-1	-	CSAGSGLAGNEQYF
TRBV20-1	once	CSARDGVETQYF
TRBV5-4	-	CASSLRWGGGGTDTQYF
TRBV6-1	few	CASRPRTDVNTEAFF
TRBV7-2	-	CASSLGWASGLSTDTQYF
TRBV7-2	-	CASSLGPGQGSWQYF
TRBV6-2/TRBV6-3	few	CASSPGAGRRPQHF
TRBV7-2	-	CASSQGTANYGYTF
TRBV27	few	CASSLREGWSYEQYF
TRBV15	-	CATSARLAGNEQFF
TRBV27	-	CASTPPPGDPSYEQYF
TRBV7-9	-	CASSSQGGNQPQHF
TRBV18	-	CASSARRGDEAFF
TRBV7-2	few	CASSMVQGRTEAFF
TRBV6-1	-	CASSKYQGAGNTIYF
TRBV7-2	-	CASRPRDLAGVNEQFF
TRBV21-1	few	CASSNPWRTGGFYGYTF
TRBV24-1	few	CATAAGGSNEQFF
TRBV7-9	-	CASSLDTGLNEQFF
TRBV10-3	-	CATCPAGGLETQYF
TRBV11-1	once	CASSKHLQETQYF
TRBV7-9	-	CASSSRQGANTGELFF
TRBV5-1	-	CASSRTSQDSPLHF
TRBV6-1	few	CASSEGGGRKNTEAFF
TRBV2	few	CASSQSSYNSPLHF
TRBV6-1	-	CASSQRETGGTDTQYF
TRBV7-6	few	CASSPGQGGYGYTF
TRBV7-2	few	CASKPKGLAGGLWETQYF
TRBV6-5	-	CASSYPGQETQYF
TRBV6-5	few	CASSYSYVGGEQYF
TRBV7-2	-	CASSSGLAASYNEQFF
TRBV6-5	few	CASSYSFYGGTEAFF